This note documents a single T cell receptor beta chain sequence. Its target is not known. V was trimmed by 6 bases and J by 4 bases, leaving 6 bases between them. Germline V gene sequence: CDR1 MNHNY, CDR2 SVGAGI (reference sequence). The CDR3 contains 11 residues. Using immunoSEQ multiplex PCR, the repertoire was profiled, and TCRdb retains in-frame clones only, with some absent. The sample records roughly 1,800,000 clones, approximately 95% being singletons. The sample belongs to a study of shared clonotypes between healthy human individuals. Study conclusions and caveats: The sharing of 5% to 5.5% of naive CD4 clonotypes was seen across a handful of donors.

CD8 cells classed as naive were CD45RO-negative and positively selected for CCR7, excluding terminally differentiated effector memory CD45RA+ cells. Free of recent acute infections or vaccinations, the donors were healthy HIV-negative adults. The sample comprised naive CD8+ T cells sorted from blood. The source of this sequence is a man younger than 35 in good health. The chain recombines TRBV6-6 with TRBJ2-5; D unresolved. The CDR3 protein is CASSGLETQYF. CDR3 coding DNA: TGTGCCAGCAGCGGGCTAGAGACCCAGTACTTC.